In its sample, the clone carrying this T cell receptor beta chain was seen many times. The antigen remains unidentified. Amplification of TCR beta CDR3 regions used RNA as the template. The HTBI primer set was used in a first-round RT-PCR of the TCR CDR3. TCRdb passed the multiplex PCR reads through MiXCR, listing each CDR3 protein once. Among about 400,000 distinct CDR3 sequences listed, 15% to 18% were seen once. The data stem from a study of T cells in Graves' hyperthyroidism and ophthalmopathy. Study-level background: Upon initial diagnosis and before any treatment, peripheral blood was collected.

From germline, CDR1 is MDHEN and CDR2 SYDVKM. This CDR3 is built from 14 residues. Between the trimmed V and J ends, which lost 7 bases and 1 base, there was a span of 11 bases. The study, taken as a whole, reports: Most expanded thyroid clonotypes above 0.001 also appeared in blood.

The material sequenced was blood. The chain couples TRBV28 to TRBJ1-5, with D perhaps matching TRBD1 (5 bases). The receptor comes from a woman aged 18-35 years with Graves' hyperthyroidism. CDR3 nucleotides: TGTGCCAGCAATCTCAGGGAAAGCAATCAGCCCCAGCATTTT. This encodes CASNLRESNQPQHF.